This T cell receptor beta chain was captured in a study of T cells after yellow fever vaccination. General study results and limits: The booster response re-showed most primary clones: 95% to 96% CD4, approximately 90% CD8.

5'RACE template switching generated TCR cDNA, adding a universal primer site and UMIs. TCRdb recomputed calls from the 5' RACE reads with MiXCR, one row per CDR3 protein. This sample has tens of thousands of distinct CDR3 sequences, with 5% found just once. Germline CDR1 and CDR2: MGHRA and YSYEKL. V trimming: 4 bases; J trimming: 4 bases; junction bases outside the gene matches: 7. This CDR3 has 16 residues. This clonotype was detected many times. Its antigen is unknown. V usage is TRBV4-1 and J usage is TRBJ1-5; TRBD1 matches at 10 bases. The clonotype was recovered from a young man who received the YFV17D yellow fever vaccine. Sequenced material: CD8+ T cells sorted from PBMCs, taken 10 days after the yellow fever booster vaccination. The CDR3 region is CASSLLGQGINQPQHF. The CDR3 DNA reads as TGCGCCAGCAGCCTATTGGGACAGGGGATAAATCAGCCCCAGCATTTT.